The sequence of this T cell receptor (beta chain) was determined in a study of graft-versus-host responses after intestinal transplantation (TCRdb year 2021). About the study as a whole: The transplants that recipients got were multivisceral, liver-intestinal, or isolated intestinal. Donor T cell macrochimerism was defined as a peak of at least 4% donor T cells among recipient peripheral blood mononuclear cells. The cohort enrolled 24 intestinal transplant recipients, one of whom was a retransplant, and a few patients without pretransplant specimens were excluded. To identify alloreactive clones, pre-transplant mixed lymphocyte reaction products were sequenced and compared with unstimulated pre-transplant donor and recipient T cells. Every recipient was given anti-thymocyte globulin induction, followed by around three years of maintenance tacrolimus and steroids. Graft-versus-host and host-versus-graft alloreactive T cell clones were tracked in the graft, circulation and bone marrow after intestinal transplantation using bulk TCR-beta CDR3 sequencing. Rather than going through the commercial service, samples from three later patients were sequenced in-house on an Illumina MiSeq and processed with MiXCR.

The table lists this clone with a few counts. Per-base quality was not reported, and no clone a single base away is much larger than it. Paper-wide results and their limitations: The conclusions were limited by the relatively low number and heterogeneity of the intestinal transplant patients. Early after transplant, peak levels of circulating GvH clones were associated with declines in HvG clones. GvH clones were detected in recipient bone marrow, and some of these GvH clones were observed earlier in ileal mucosa or blood, consistent with an intestinal mucosal origin. In the allografts of patients with donor T cell macrochimerism, GvH to HvG T cell clonal ratios were high.

What the time point label conveys for this sample: cells obtained before transplantation from donor or recipient. In the mixed lymphocyte reactions, around 200,000 CFSE-labeled pre-transplant responders were plated with around 200,000 irradiated violet-dye-labeled stimulators and cultured for over 5 days. Proliferating CD3+CD4+CFSE-low and CD3+CD8+CFSE-low responder cells were FACS-sorted on a BD Influx sorter after the mixed lymphocyte reaction. Library preparation was by the immunoSEQ multiplex PCR assay. For most patients, genomic DNA was isolated with the Qiagen DNeasy Blood and Tissue Kit and shipped frozen to Adaptive Biotechnologies for TCR sequencing. High-throughput TCR-beta CDR3 sequencing of genomic DNA from most patients was performed by Adaptive Biotechnologies. Per the original workflow: Adaptive's ImmunoSEQ software was the source of the TCR sequencing data for fewer than 20 patients, while three other patients were processed with MiXCR and VDJtools. To correct CD4 versus CD8 sorting errors, any sequence found in both subsets at a frequency ratio below 5:1 was removed. CDR3 nucleotide sequences shared between donor and recipient were removed because their origin could not be assigned. At least 2-fold expansion over unstimulated cells and a minimum CFSE-low frequency of 0.002% (template counts) or 0.001% (read counts) were required for clones to be classified as alloreactive. Mappable clones were those detected in sequenced pre-transplant spleen, lymph node, or MLR CFSE-low populations of the donor or recipient. Cumulative frequency of alloreactive clones was calculated as a percentage of all sequences weighted by copy number. The table comes from immuneACCESS by way of TCRdb, which keeps in-frame sequences with V and J called. Part of the clones is missing from these tables; in studies checked, under half for an unresolved V gene and the rest for unknown reasons. The V and J calls and clone size were taken over from that table, and D and trimming were inferred from the DNA. For this sample the table gives approximately 13,000 clones, of which about 29% were detected only once. Around 3% of the sample lies in the top ten.

The starting material was alloreactive CD8+ T cells from a mixed lymphocyte reaction culture, obtained before intestinal transplant. The cell subset or site label, as the study defines it: CFSE-low proliferating T cells sorted from roughly six-day pre-transplant mixed lymphocyte reaction (GvH or HvG direction). This receptor was obtained from a human patient who received an intestinal transplant.

The CDR3 loop reads CASSEWVTSLYEQYF. The DNA reads TGTGCCAGCAGTGAATGGGTTACATCTCTCTACGAGCAGTACTTC. The chain uses TRBV2 and TRBJ2-7, with the D segment identity uncertain. According to the germline V gene, CDR1 reads SNHLY and CDR2 reads FYNNEI. From the cysteine through the phenylalanine, the CDR3 covers 15 amino acids. The entry retains the CDR3 DNA only, 45 bases that are in frame from base 1. V and J are truncated by 2 bases and 3 bases respectively, leaving an intervening sequence of 14 bases.